Following are 23 T cell receptor beta chains from one sample sequenced in a study of T cells expressing NK-cell markers. TCRdb re-analyzed the 5' RACE reads; it lists each CDR3 protein once, without DNA. In all, the sample yields some 440,000 distinct CDR3 sequences. The specimen was blood T cells: a sorted CD56 or NKG2C T cell subset, CD4+ or CD8+ T cells, or bulk PBMC T cells (not recorded which). The receptors come from a woman aged 45-60 years in good health.

The chain recombines TRBV4-1 with TRBJ1-2; with no DNA, the TCRdb D assignment of TRBD1 cannot be verified. Germline assignment: CDR1 MGHRA and CDR2 YSYEKL. CDR3 length equals 15 residues. The CDR3 region is CASSQDIAGKNGYTF.

The chain combines TRBV7-9 with TRBJ2-1; TCRdb picks TRBD1, but there is no DNA to check that call. CDR3 length equals 17 residues. CDR1 and CDR2 from the germline V gene are SEHNR and FQNEAQ (reference sequence). The CDR3 sequence: CASSLTGTEILWGEQFF.

The CDR3 loop reads CASSLAGAGGYNEQFF. The V and J genes are TRBV5-1 and TRBJ2-1; TCRdb names TRBD2, which stays unverified in the absence of DNA. Germline CDR1 is SGHRS and CDR2 is YFSETQ. The CDR3 contains 16 residues.

V is TRBV5-1 and J is TRBJ2-3. Germline loops: CDR1 SGHRS, CDR2 YFSETQ. CDR3 size: 14 residues. CDR3 loop: CASRGSFFTDTQYF. The variable domain in full, completed from reference TRBV5-1 and TRBJ2-3, reads KAGVTQTPRYLIKTRGQQVTLSCSPISGHRSVSWYQQTPGQGLQFLFEYFSETQRNKGNFPGRFSGRQFSNSRSEMNVSTLELGDSALYLCASRGSFFTDTQYFGPGTRLTVL.

The chain recombines TRBV18 with TRBJ2-3. The CDR3 covers 16 residues. Germline V gives CDR1 KGHSH, CDR2 LQKENI. CDR3 residues: CASSPDFRTITDTQYF.

The V call is TRBV20-1, the J call TRBJ1-2; with no DNA, the TCRdb D assignment of TRBD1 cannot be verified. CDR1 and CDR2 from the germline V gene are DFQATT and SNEGSKA (reference sequence). The CDR3 spans 13 residues. CDR3 protein: CSARETGDDGYTF.

The V gene is TRBV20-1, the J gene TRBJ2-4; the D call from TCRdb, TRBD2, cannot be confirmed without DNA. Germline assignment: CDR1 DFQATT and CDR2 SNEGSKA (reference sequence). This CDR3 is built from 20 residues. CDR3 sequence: CSASPGLAGTFSHTKNIQYF.

The rearrangement links TRBV5-1 to TRBJ1-5; without DNA, the TCRdb call of TRBD1 cannot be checked. This CDR3 comprises 15 residues. Germline CDR1 SGHRS, CDR2 YFSETQ. The CDR3 region is CASSLVGSPGQPQHF.

The genes are TRBV30 and TRBJ2-5. The CDR3 is 12 amino acids. The germline CDR1 and CDR2 sequences are GTSNPN and SVGIG (reference sequence). The chain's CDR3 is CAWSEIGGTQYF.

The V and J genes are TRBV12-3 or TRBV12-4 and TRBJ2-2. The CDR3 is 12 residues long. CDR3 residues: CASSPVSGELFF.

The chain links TRBV18 to TRBJ2-3; TCRdb's D call, TRBD2, is unchecked because there is no DNA. Germline V lookup: CDR1 KGHSH, CDR2 LQKENI. CDR3 size: 17 residues. CDR3 sequence reads: CASSPPRTSGSTDTQYF.

This sequence joins TRBV11-3 and TRBJ2-1. CDR1 is SGHNT, CDR2 YENEEA, per germline. This CDR3 contains 13 residues. CDR3 protein: CASRTGNEYEQFF.

The V call is TRBV6-8, the J call TRBJ1-4; checking the TCRdb D call of TRBD1 is not possible without DNA. This CDR3 region has 14 residues. Per the germline V gene, CDR1 is MNHGY and CDR2 is SAAAGT. The CDR3 here is CASRPRGSCEKLFF.

This CDR3 is CSLAGGASLDEQFF. The rearrangement links TRBV20-1 to TRBJ2-1; absent DNA, TCRdb's TRBD2 call cannot be checked. The CDR3 has 14 amino acids. Germline CDR1 DFQATT, CDR2 SNEGSKA (reference sequence).

This sequence joins TRBV5-1 and TRBJ1-3; TCRdb picks TRBD1, but there is no DNA to check that call. The CDR3 sequence is 16 residues long. Germline V CDR1 and CDR2: SGHRS, YFSETQ. The CDR3 here is CASSTGQGAGGNTIYF.

The CDR3 reads CASSLGAPNTGELFF. The rearrangement joins TRBV12-3 or TRBV12-4 to TRBJ2-2. The CDR3 runs to 15 residues.

The chain is built from TRBV3-1 and TRBJ1-2; TCRdb's D call of TRBD1 is untestable without DNA. CDR3 length: 16 amino acids. Per germline, CDR1 LGHDT and CDR2 YNNKEL (reference sequence). The CDR3: CASSPSQGGDNYGYTF.

The V call is TRBV12-3 or TRBV12-4, the J call TRBJ2-1; TCRdb designates TRBD2, a call that cannot be tested without DNA. The length of the CDR3 is 14 residues. This CDR3 reads CASLVAGSYNEQFF.

The chain combines TRBV5-1 with TRBJ2-1; TCRdb lists TRBD1, though no DNA is available to test this call. The CDR3 has 16 amino acids. CDR1 and CDR2 (germline): SGHRS, YFSETQ. The CDR3 sequence: CASSPRKPGFRGEQFF.

J is TRBJ2-3 and V is TRBV7-3. The CDR3 consists of 14 residues. CDR1 is SGHTA and CDR2 is FQGTGA in the germline V gene. The CDR3 sequence: CASSHDSGTDTQYF.

The rearrangement joins TRBV7-2 to TRBJ2-2; the TCRdb D gene call, TRBD2, has no DNA to confirm it. CDR3 length equals 17 residues. Per the germline V gene, CDR1 is SGHTA and CDR2 is FQGNSA. This CDR3 reads CASRPGTSGRRTGELFF.

The genes are TRBV20-1 and TRBJ2-1; with no DNA, the TCRdb D assignment of TRBD1 cannot be verified. Germline CDR1 is DFQATT and CDR2 is SNEGSKA (reference sequence). This CDR3 has 14 amino acids. The chain's CDR3 is CSARLVGGYNEQFF.

V is TRBV5-6 and J is TRBJ2-2. This CDR3 comprises 13 residues. The germline V gene encodes CDR1 SGHDT and CDR2 YYEEEE. This chain's CDR3 is CASSWEDTGELFF.